Listed below are T cell receptor beta chains from one sample, sequenced in a study of human T cells and chemical hapten exposure. TCRdb processed the RACE reads anew with MiXCR; each CDR3 protein has one entry. This table holds fewer than 400,000 distinct CDR3 sequences, around 6.9% found once. This material consisted of whole blood, taken in connection with sensitization to the hapten diphenylcyclopropenone (DPC). Every receptor here comes from a young woman with alopecia areata. Some clones in this sample may be carry-over from other donors' samples. CDR3s include the opening cysteine and the closing phenylalanine or tryptophan. The D gene is left open where the match is weak. Part of the rows lack a size; the others show once, few, many or a class for expanded clones.

D gene	CDR3 length	clone size	V gene	J gene	CDR3 protein	CDR3 DNA
NA	15	few	TRBV12-3/TRBV12-4	TRBJ2-1	CASSFRLVPYNEQFF	TGTGCCAGCAGTTTTCGGCTAGTCCCCTACAATGAGCAGTTCTTC
NA	15	many	TRBV5-1	TRBJ2-5	CASSSNPGGAETQYF	TGCGCCAGCAGCTCAAACCCTGGGGGAGCAGAGACCCAGTACTTC
NA	19	NA	TRBV27	TRBJ1-5	CASSPGMRGALDGNQPQHF	TGTGCCAGCAGTCCCGGGATGAGGGGGGCCCTCGACGGCAATCAGCCCCAGCATTTT
TRBD2	16	few	TRBV6-2/TRBV6-3	TRBJ2-3	CASSSRLAGPTDTQYF	TGTGCCAGCAGTTCTCGACTAGCGGGGCCCACAGATACGCAGTATTTT
NA	17	few	TRBV5-1	TRBJ1-4	CASSLTPDRLLNEKLFF	TGCGCCAGCAGCCTCACCCCGGACCGCCTCCTTAATGAAAAACTGTTTTTT
NA	14	few	TRBV9	TRBJ1-1	CASSPEGPVTEAFF	TGTGCCAGCAGCCCCGAGGGCCCGGTCACTGAAGCTTTCTTT
TRBD2	18	few	TRBV27	TRBJ2-5	CASSLGPYSGGTQETQYF	TGTGCCAGCAGTTTGGGGCCATATAGCGGGGGGACACAAGAGACCCAGTACTTC
NA	15	NA	TRBV2	TRBJ2-3	CASSESRASTDTQYF	TGTGCCAGCAGTGAAAGCAGAGCTAGCACAGATACGCAGTATTTT
TRBD2	16	NA	TRBV19	TRBJ2-3	CASSARGGGAGDTQYF	TGTGCCAGTAGTGCTCGAGGCGGGGGGGCTGGAGATACGCAGTATTTT
TRBD1	14	NA	TRBV14	TRBJ1-5	CASSQAGGGQPQHF	TGTGCCAGCAGCCAAGCAGGGGGGGGTCAGCCCCAGCATTTT
TRBD2	15	few	TRBV7-2	TRBJ2-1	CASSSVGTSNNEQFF	TGTGCCAGCAGCTCTGTCGGGACTAGTAACAATGAGCAGTTCTTC
TRBD2	13	many	TRBV29-1	TRBJ2-5	CSVETSGQETQYF	TGCAGCGTTGAAACTAGCGGCCAAGAGACCCAGTACTTC
NA	14	few	TRBV12-3/TRBV12-4	TRBJ1-5	CASIESDSNQPQHF	TGTGCCAGCATCGAAAGTGATAGCAATCAGCCCCAGCATTTT
NA	14	NA	TRBV4-1	TRBJ2-7	CASSHTGSSYEQYF	TGCGCCAGCAGCCACACAGGGAGCTCCTACGAGCAGTACTTC
NA	16	many	TRBV5-1	TRBJ1-3	CASSLGDGGTGNTIYF	TGCGCCAGCAGCTTGGGGGACGGGGGCACTGGAAACACCATATATTTT
TRBD1	18	NA	TRBV28	TRBJ2-7	CASSFPLSGGTGFYEQYF	TGTGCCAGCAGTTTCCCCCTTTCGGGTGGGACAGGGTTCTACGAGCAGTACTTC
NA	14	many	TRBV7-8	TRBJ2-5	CASSLAGGPETQYF	TGTGCCAGCAGCTTAGCGGGGGGGCCGGAGACCCAGTACTTC
TRBD1	15	NA	TRBV6-2/TRBV6-3	TRBJ2-2	CASTRTGGLTGELFF	TGTGCCAGCACCCGGACAGGGGGCTTGACCGGGGAGCTGTTTTTT
NA	15	NA	TRBV4-1	TRBJ2-3	CASSQDSPSTDTQYF	TGCGCCAGCAGCCAAGATAGCCCTAGCACAGATACGCAGTATTTT
TRBD1	13	few	TRBV29-1	TRBJ2-3	CSVGTGDTDTQYF	TGCAGCGTCGGGACAGGGGACACAGATACGCAGTATTTT
NA	15	few	TRBV5-5	TRBJ2-3	CASSLGGPRTDTQYF	TGTGCCAGCAGCCTGGGGGGGCCTCGGACAGATACGCAGTATTTT
NA	12	many	TRBV3-1	TRBJ2-1	CASSNLDNEQFF	TGTGCCAGCAGCAATTTAGACAATGAGCAGTTCTTC
NA	14	few	TRBV20-1	TRBJ1-1	CSARDYQVEAEAFF	TGCAGTGCTAGAGATTACCAGGTAGAAGCTGAAGCTTTCTTT
NA	15	NA	TRBV6-5	TRBJ1-1	CASSSTGHVNTEAFF	TGTGCCAGCAGTTCCACAGGACACGTGAACACTGAAGCTTTCTTT
TRBD2	16	many	TRBV12-3/TRBV12-4	TRBJ2-1	CASSRRVSGGANEQFF	TGTGCCAGCAGTAGACGGGTGAGCGGGGGGGCGAATGAGCAGTTCTTC
NA	12	few	TRBV12-3/TRBV12-4	TRBJ1-1	CASTAAGTEAFF	TGTGCCAGCACCGCCGCCGGGACTGAAGCTTTCTTT
NA	15	many	TRBV7-2	TRBJ2-3	CASSPDYSSTDTQYF	TGTGCCAGCAGTCCAGACTACTCTAGCACAGATACGCAGTATTTT
NA	15	NA	TRBV18	TRBJ2-1	CASSPGRGPDTEQFF	TGTGCCAGCTCACCAGGAAGAGGTCCCGACACTGAGCAGTTCTTC
TRBD2	14	NA	TRBV20-1	TRBJ2-7	CSARDYGGKYEQYF	TGCAGTGCTAGAGATTACGGGGGGAAGTACGAGCAGTACTTC
NA	14	NA	TRBV12-3/TRBV12-4	TRBJ1-1	CASTLDGPHTEAFF	TGTGCCAGCACCTTAGACGGCCCGCACACTGAAGCTTTCTTT
NA	15	NA	TRBV5-6	TRBJ1-3	CASSRPILAGNTIYF	TGTGCCAGCAGCCGCCCAATATTGGCTGGAAACACCATATATTTT
TRBD2	17	NA	TRBV6-2/TRBV6-3	TRBJ2-3	CASSLPGLAGNTDTQYF	TGTGCCAGCAGTCTACCAGGACTAGCGGGGAACACAGATACGCAGTATTTT
TRBD1	15	NA	TRBV20-1	TRBJ1-6	CSARAGQGVGSPLHF	TGCAGTGCTAGAGCCGGGCAGGGGGTAGGTTCACCCCTCCACTTT
NA	15	many	TRBV28	TRBJ2-7	CASSLDSGLFHEQYF	TGTGCCAGCAGTTTAGATTCTGGGCTGTTCCACGAGCAGTACTTC
NA	15	NA	TRBV4-1	TRBJ1-1	CASSPPRGLVTEAFF	TGCGCCAGCAGCCCCCCCCGGGGGCTTGTCACTGAAGCTTTCTTT
TRBD1	15	many	TRBV3-1	TRBJ2-7	CASSPDRAPSYEQYF	TGTGCCAGCAGCCCCGACAGGGCCCCTTCGTACGAGCAGTACTTC
NA	18	NA	TRBV3-1	TRBJ1-6	CASSRRISRGAYNSPLHF	TGTGCCAGCAGTAGACGAATCTCAAGGGGCGCCTATAATTCACCCCTCCACTTT
NA	12	NA	TRBV6-2/TRBV6-3	TRBJ2-3	CASGKSTDTQYF	TGTGCCAGCGGGAAGAGCACAGATACGCAGTATTTT
TRBD1	14	few	TRBV5-4	TRBJ1-2	CASSAQGINYGYTF	TGTGCCAGCAGCGCACAGGGGATTAACTATGGCTACACCTTC
NA	14	NA	TRBV5-6	TRBJ2-5	CASSLRGAEETQYF	TGTGCCAGCAGCTTGCGGGGGGCCGAAGAGACCCAGTACTTC
TRBD1	14	NA	TRBV11-2	TRBJ2-1	CASSPDRVDNEQFF	TGTGCCAGCAGCCCCGACAGGGTGGACAATGAGCAGTTCTTC
TRBD1	16	many	TRBV7-8	TRBJ1-1	CASSLVPGGSNTEAFF	TGTGCCAGCAGCTTAGTGCCAGGGGGCTCAAACACTGAAGCTTTCTTT
TRBD2	15	many	TRBV6-5	TRBJ2-1	CASSPLAGGRNEQFF	TGCGCCAGCAGCCCCCTAGCGGGGGGGAGAAATGAGCAGTTCTTC
NA	14	few	TRBV6-5	TRBJ1-6	CASGLVSRDSPLHF	TGTGCCAGCGGTCTAGTCAGTCGAGATTCACCCCTCCACTTT
TRBD1	16	few	TRBV20-1	TRBJ2-7	CSARDTGQGYYSEQYF	TGCAGTGCTAGAGATACCGGACAGGGGTACTATTCCGAGCAGTACTTC
NA	19	NA	TRBV4-2	TRBJ2-6	CASSQDLGLTASGANVLTF	TGTGCCAGCAGCCAAGATCTAGGCCTGACCGCGTCCGGGGCCAACGTCCTGACTTTC
NA	13	NA	TRBV10-3	TRBJ2-3	CAISTAGGDTQYF	TGTGCCATCAGCACCGCGGGTGGAGATACGCAGTATTTT
NA	12	many	TRBV10-3	TRBJ2-7	CAISDRAYEQYF	TGTGCCATCAGTGACAGGGCCTACGAGCAGTACTTC